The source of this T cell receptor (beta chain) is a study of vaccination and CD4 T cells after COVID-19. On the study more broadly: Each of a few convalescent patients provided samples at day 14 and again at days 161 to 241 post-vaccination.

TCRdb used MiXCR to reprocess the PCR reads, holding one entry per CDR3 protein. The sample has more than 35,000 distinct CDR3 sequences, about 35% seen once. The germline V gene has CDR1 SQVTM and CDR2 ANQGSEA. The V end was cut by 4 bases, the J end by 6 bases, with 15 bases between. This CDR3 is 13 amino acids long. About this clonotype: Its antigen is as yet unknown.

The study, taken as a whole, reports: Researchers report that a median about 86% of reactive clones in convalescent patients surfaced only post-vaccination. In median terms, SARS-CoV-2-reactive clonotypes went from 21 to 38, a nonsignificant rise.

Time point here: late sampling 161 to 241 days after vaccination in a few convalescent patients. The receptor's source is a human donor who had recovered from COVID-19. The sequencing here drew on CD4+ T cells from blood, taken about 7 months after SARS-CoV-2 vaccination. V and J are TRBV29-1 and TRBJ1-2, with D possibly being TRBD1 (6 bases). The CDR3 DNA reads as TGCAGCGTTGTCGAAGGGGGTAAGAATGGCTACACCTTC. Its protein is CSVVEGGKNGYTF. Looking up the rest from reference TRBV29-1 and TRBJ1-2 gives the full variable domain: SAVISQKPSRDICQRGTSLTIQCQVDSQVTMMFWYRQQPGQSLTLIATANQGSEATYESGFVIDKFPISRPNLTFSTLTVSNMSPEDSSIYLCSVVEGGKNGYTFGSGTRLTVV.